Included here is one T cell receptor beta chain sequence, with context. This sample stems from a study of cytomegalovirus exposure and HLA in healthy donors. A multiplex PCR was run with 60 Vbeta primers and 13 Jbeta primers. Clones were read by immunoSEQ multiplex PCR, and TCRdb kept only the in-frame ones, dropping some. Among roughly 150,000 clones, about 76% were seen once, and the ten largest hold under 7%. This receptor was obtained from a woman between 18 and 30 years old in good health and CMV-seropositive. The sequenced sample was PBMCs.

In nucleotides, the CDR3 is TGTGCCAGCTCTGAGGCTAGCAGTACCTACGAGCAGTACTTC. This gives the protein CASSEASSTYEQYF. The rearrangement links TRBV5-6 to TRBJ2-7; D is possibly TRBD2 (5 bases). V lost 7 bases and J 2 bases, leaving 16 bases between the germline ends. Germline loops: CDR1 SGHDT, CDR2 YYEEEE. The CDR3 loop spans 14 amino acids.